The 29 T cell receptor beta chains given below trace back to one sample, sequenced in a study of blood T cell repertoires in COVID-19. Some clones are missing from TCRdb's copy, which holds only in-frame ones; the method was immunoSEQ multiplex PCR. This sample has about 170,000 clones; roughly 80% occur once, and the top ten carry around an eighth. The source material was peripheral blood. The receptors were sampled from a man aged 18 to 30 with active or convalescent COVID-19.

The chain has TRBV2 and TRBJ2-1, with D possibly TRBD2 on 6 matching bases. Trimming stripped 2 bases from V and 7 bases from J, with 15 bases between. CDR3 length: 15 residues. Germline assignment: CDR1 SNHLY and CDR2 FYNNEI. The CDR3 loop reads CASSESGRGRNEQFF. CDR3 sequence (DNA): TGTGCCAGCAGTGAAAGTGGGCGGGGCCGGAATGAGCAGTTCTTC.

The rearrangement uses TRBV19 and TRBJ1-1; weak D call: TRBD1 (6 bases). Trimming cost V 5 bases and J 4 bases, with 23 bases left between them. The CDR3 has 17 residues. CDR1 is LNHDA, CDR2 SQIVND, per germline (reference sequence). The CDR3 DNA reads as TGTGCCAGTAGTCCCTGGGGGCGTGGGGGTTTGGGCACTGAAGCTTTCTTT. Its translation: CASSPWGRGGLGTEAFF.

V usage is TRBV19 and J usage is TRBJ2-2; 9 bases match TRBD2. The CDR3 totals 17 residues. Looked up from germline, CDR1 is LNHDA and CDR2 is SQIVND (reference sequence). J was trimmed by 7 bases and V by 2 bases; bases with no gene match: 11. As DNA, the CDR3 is TGTGCCAGTAGTATAATTGGAGTAGCGGGAGTGGACGGGGAGCTGTTTTTT. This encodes CASSIIGVAGVDGELFF.

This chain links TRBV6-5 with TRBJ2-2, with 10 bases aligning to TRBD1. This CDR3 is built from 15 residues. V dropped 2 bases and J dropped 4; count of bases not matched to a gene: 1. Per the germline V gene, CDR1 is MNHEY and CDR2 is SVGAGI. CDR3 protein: CASSYGTGATGELFF. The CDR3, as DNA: TGTGCCAGCAGTTACGGGACAGGGGCCACCGGGGAGCTGTTTTTT.

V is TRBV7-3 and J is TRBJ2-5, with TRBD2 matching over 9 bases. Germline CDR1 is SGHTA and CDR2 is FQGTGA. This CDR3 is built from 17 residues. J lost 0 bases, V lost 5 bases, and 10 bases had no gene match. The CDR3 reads CASSRGSGGRDQETQYF. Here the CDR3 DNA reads TGTGCCAGCAGCCGGGGGAGTGGCGGGAGGGACCAAGAGACCCAGTACTTC. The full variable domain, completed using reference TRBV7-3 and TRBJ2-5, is GAGVSQTPSNKVTEKGKYVELRCDPISGHTALYWYRQSLGQGPEFLIYFQGTGAADDSGLPNDRFFAVRPEGSVSTLKIQRTERGDSAVYLCASSRGSGGRDQETQYFGPGTRLLVL.

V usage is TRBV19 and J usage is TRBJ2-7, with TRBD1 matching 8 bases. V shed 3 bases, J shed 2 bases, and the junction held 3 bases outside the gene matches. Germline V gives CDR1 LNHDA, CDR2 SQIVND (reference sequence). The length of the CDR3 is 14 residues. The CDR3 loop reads CASSITGGTYEQYF. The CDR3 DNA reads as TGTGCCAGTAGTATTACAGGGGGAACCTACGAGCAGTACTTC. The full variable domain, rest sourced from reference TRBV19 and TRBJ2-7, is DGGITQSPKYLFRKEGQNVTLSCEQNLNHDAMYWYRQDPGQGLRLIYYSQIVNDFQKGDIAEGYSVSREKKESFPLTVTSAQKNPTAFYLCASSITGGTYEQYFGPGTRLTVT.

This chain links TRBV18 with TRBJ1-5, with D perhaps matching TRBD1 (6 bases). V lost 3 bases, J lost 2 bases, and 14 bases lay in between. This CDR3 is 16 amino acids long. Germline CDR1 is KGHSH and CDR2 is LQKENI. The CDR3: CASSPLGAGGNQPQHF. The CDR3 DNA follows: TGTGCCAGCTCACCGCTGGGGGCAGGGGGCAATCAGCCCCAGCATTTT. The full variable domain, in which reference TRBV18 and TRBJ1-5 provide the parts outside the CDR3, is NAGVMQNPRHLVRRRGQEARLRCSPMKGHSHVYWYRQLPEEGLKFMVYLQKENIIDESGMPKERFSAEFPKEGPSILRIQQVVRGDSAAYFCASSPLGAGGNQPQHFGDGTRLSIL.

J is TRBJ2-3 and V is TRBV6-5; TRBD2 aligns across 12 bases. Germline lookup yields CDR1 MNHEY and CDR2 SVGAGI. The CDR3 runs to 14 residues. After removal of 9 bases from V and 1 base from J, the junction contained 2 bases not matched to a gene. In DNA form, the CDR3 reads TGTGCCAGTAGACTAGCGGGGGGCACAGATACGCAGTATTTT. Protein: CASRLAGGTDTQYF.

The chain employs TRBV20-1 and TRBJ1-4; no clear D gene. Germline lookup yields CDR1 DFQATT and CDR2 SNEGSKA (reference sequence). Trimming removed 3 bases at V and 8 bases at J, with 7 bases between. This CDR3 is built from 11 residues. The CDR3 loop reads CSARSREKLFF. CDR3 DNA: TGCAGTGCTAGGTCTCGGGAAAAACTGTTTTTT.

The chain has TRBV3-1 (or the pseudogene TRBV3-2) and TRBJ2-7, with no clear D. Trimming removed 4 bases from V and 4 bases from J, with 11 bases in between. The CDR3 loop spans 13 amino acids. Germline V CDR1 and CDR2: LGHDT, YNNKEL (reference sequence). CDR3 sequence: CASSLPGVYEQYF. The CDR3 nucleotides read TGTGCCAGCAGCCTACCCGGTGTTTACGAGCAGTACTTC.

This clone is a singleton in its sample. CDR3 amino acids: CASSLTGDGTDTQYF. The CDR3 DNA reads as TGTGCCAGCAGCTTGACAGGGGATGGGACAGATACGCAGTATTTT. The rearrangement uses TRBV5-4 and TRBJ2-3, with TRBD1 matching over 7 bases. V was pared by 1 base and J by 3 bases, with 5 bases of the junction left unmatched. The CDR3 is made up of 15 amino acids. The germline V gene has CDR1 SGHNT and CDR2 YYREEE (reference sequence).

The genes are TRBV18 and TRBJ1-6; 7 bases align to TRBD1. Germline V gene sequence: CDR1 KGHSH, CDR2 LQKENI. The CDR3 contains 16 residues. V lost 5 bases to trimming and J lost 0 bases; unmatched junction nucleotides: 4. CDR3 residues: CASSTGQSSYNSPLHF. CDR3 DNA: TGTGCCAGCTCAACGGGACAGAGCTCCTATAATTCACCCCTCCACTTT.

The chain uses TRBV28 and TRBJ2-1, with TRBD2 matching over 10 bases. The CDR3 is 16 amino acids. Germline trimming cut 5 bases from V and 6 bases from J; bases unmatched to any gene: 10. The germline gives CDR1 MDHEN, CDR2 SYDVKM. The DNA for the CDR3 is TGTGCCAGCAGTCTAGCGGGAGATTTATTAGGCAATGAGCAGTTCTTC. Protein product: CASSLAGDLLGNEQFF.

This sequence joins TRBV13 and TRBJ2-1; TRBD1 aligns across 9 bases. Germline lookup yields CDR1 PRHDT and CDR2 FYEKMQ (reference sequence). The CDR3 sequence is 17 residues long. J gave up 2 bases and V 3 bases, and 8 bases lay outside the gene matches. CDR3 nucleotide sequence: TGTGCCAGCAGCTTGGGGCCGGGACAGGGACCCTACAATGAGCAGTTCTTC. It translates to CASSLGPGQGPYNEQFF.

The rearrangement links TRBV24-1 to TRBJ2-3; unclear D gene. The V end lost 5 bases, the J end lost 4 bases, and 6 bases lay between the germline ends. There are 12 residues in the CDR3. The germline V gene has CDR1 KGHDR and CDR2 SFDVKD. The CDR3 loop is CATSGSSDTQYF. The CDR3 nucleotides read TGTGCCACCAGTGGTAGCTCAGATACGCAGTATTTT.

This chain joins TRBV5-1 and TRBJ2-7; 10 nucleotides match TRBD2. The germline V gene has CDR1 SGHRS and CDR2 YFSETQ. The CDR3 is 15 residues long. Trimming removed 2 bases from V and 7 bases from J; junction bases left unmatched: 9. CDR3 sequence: CASSLQGLAGVEQYF. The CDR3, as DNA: TGCGCCAGCAGCTTACAGGGGCTAGCGGGGGTTGAGCAGTACTTC.

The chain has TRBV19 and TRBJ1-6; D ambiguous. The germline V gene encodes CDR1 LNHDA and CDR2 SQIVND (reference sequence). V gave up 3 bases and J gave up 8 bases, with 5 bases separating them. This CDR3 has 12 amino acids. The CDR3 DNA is TGTGCCAGTAGTATGCGGGATTCACCCCTCCACTTT. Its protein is CASSMRDSPLHF.

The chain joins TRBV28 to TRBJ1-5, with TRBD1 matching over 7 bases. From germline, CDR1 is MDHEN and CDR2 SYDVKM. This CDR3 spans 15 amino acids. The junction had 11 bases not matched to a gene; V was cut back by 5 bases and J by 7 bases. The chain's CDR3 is CASSQFTTGPQPQHF. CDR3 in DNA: TGTGCCAGCAGTCAATTCACGACAGGGCCCCAGCCCCAGCATTTT.

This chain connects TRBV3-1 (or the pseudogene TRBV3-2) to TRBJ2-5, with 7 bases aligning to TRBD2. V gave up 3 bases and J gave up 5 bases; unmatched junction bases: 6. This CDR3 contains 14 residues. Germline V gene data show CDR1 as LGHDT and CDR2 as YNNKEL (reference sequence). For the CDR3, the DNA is TGTGCCAGCAGCCAGGTAGCGGGCATGGAGACCCAGTACTTC. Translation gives CASSQVAGMETQYF.

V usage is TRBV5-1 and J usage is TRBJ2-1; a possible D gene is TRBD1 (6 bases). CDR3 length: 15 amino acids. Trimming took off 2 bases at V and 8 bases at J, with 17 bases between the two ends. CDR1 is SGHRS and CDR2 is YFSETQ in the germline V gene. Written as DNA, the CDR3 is TGCGCCAGCAGCTTCCTTTCACAGGGAATCCATGAGCAGTTCTTC. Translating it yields CASSFLSQGIHEQFF.

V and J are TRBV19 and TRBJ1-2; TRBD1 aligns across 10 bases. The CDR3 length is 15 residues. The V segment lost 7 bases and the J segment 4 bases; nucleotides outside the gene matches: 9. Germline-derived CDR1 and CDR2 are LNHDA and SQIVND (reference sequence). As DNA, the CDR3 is TGTGCCAGTAACCCGACAGGGGGCGCGGGCTATGGCTACACCTTC. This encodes CASNPTGGAGYGYTF.

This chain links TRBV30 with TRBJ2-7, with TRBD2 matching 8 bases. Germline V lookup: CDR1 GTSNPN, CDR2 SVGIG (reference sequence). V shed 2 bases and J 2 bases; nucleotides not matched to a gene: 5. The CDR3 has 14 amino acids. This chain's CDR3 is CAWSLTSVAYEQYF. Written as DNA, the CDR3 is TGTGCCTGGAGTTTGACTAGCGTGGCCTACGAGCAGTACTTC.

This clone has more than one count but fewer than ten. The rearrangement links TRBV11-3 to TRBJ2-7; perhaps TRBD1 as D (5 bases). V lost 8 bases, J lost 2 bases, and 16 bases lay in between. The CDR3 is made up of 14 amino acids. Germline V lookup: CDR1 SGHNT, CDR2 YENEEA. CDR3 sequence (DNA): TGTGCCAGCTCTCCAGGGTTCCCCCCCTACGAGCAGTACTTC. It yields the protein CASSPGFPPYEQYF.

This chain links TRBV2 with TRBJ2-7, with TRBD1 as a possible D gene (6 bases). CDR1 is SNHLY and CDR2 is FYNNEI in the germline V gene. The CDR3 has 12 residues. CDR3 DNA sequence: TGTCTGACGAACAGGGTGGGCTACGAGCAGTACTTC. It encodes CLTNRVGYEQYF.

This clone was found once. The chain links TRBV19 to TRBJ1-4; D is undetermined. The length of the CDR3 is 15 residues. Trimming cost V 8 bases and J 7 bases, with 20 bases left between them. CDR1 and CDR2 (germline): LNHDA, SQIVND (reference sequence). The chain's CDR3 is CASAPRESVREKLFF. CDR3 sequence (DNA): TGTGCCAGTGCCCCGAGGGAGTCTGTGCGTGAAAAACTGTTTTTT.

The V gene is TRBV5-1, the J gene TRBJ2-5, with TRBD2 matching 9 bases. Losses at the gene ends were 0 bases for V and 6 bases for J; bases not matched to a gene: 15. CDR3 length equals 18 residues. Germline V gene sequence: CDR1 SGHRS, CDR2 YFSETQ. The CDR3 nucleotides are TGCGCCAGCAGCTTGGCCCCCTCTAGCGGGGTAACACTTCAGACCCAGTACTTC. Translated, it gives CASSLAPSSGVTLQTQYF.

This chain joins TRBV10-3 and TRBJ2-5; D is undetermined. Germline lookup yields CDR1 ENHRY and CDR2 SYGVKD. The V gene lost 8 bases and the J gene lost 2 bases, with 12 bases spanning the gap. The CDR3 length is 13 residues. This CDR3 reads CAIGLTPQETQYF. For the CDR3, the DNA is TGTGCCATCGGGCTGACGCCACAAGAGACCCAGTACTTC.

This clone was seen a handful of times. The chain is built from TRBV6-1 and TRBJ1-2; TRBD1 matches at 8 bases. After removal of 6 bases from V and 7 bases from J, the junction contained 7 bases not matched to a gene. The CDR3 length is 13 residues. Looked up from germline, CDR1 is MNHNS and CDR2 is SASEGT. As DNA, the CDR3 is TGTGCCAGCAGCCCGACAGGGGAGGGTGGCTACACCTTC. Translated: CASSPTGEGGYTF.

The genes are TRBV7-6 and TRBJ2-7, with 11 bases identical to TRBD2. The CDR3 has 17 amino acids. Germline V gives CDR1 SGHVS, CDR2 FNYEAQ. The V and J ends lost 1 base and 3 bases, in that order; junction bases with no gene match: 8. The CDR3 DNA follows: TGTGCCAGCAGCTTAGTAACCGGGACTAGCGGTAACTACGAGCAGTACTTC. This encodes CASSLVTGTSGNYEQYF.